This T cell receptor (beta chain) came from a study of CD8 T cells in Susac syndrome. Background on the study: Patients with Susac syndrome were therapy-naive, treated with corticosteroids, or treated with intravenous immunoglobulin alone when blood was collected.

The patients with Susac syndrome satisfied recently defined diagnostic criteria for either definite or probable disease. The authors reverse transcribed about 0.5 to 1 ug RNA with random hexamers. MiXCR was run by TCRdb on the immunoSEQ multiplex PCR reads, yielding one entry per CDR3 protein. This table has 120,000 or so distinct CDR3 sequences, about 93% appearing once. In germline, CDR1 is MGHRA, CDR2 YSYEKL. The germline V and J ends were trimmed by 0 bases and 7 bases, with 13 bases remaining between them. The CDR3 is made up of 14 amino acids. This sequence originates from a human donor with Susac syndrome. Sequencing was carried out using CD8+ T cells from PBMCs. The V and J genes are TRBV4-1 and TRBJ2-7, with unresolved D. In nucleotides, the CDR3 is TGCGCCAGCAGCCAAGATGCCTCGCGCGTAGAGCAGTACTTC. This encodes CASSQDASRVEQYF.